This T cell receptor (beta chain) was sequenced for a study of blood T cell repertoires in COVID-19 (dated by TCRdb to 2018 to 2020). Study-level background: The collaborator samples originated in the United States, Italy and Spain and spanned the acute and convalescent phases of COVID-19. The dataset comprised deeply sampled blood TCRbeta repertoires from subjects exposed to, actively infected with, or recovered from COVID-19. The prospective study material was composed of cDNA or gDNA derived from T cells, B-cell-depleted T cells, or PBMCs. The samples were drawn from the first 160 participants of the ongoing ImmuneRACE study and from some 1,300 subjects provided by 6 global collaborators. Where HLA class I and class II types were available, the types were taken from metadata supplied by the sample provider, not from assay-based typing. A de-identified subject ID, COVID-19 status, age in years and sex were almost always included in the sample metadata. The repertoires were released in a freely available public database meant as a resource for research on the immune response to SARS-CoV-2. Here is what the overall study found, with its caveats: The amount of clinical and demographic metadata varied by source and participant and was provided uncurated.

Worth noting for this clone: Its antigen remains undetermined. Base qualities were left out, and no much larger clone turns up one base away.

The CDR3 starts with the cysteine, ends with the phenylalanine, and has 15 residues. Of all the DNA, just the CDR3 is kept, 45 bases in frame from base 1. V ends up 4 bases short and J 1 base short, with an unmatched junction base count of 4. The germline V gene encodes CDR1 LGHDT and CDR2 YNNKEL (reference sequence). TCRbeta CDR3 regions were amplified from genomic DNA using the immunoSEQ Assay, a bias-controlled multiplex PCR. Per the source publication's procedure: Within the assay, amplification of reference gene primers was used to estimate how many nucleated cells each sample contained. Sequence reads were collapsed and filtered to measure the absolute abundance of every unique TCRbeta CDR3 rearrangement. For each sample, productive Simpson clonality was calculated as the square root of Simpson's diversity index across productive rearrangements. Drawn from immuneACCESS, this table holds only the in-frame rearrangements with V and J called that TCRdb kept. Clones are partly lost; checked studies trace under half to an unresolved V gene and leave the rest unexplained. V and J calls plus clone size are reproduced from that table; the DNA served to infer D and trimming. The sample records some 240,000 clones, about 88% of which are singletons. Of the sample, about 4% falls within the top ten clones.

Participants in the prospective study were enrolled through a virtual design, were aged about 18 to 100 years, and lived in about two dozen United States geographic areas. To assign participants to cohorts, the prospective study relied on clinical history that participants themselves reported in a screening survey and a study questionnaire. In the prospective study, mobile phlebotomists collected whole blood, serum and a nasopharyngeal or oropharyngeal swab from each participant. Participants in the prospective study had the option to provide additional blood draws and questionnaires over a roughly two-month period. Before DNA extraction, blood samples from the prospective study were shipped at room temperature or frozen.

The receptor was isolated from a man younger than 45 with acute COVID-19. Sequenced sample: PBMCs or T cells enriched from blood (not recorded which). The V gene is TRBV3-1 (or the pseudogene TRBV3-2) and the J gene is TRBJ2-3, with 8 central nucleotides matching TRBD2. The nucleotide sequence reads as follows: TGTGCCAGCAGCCCCGGGACTAGGGGCACAGATACGCAGTATTTT. Its protein is CASSPGTRGTDTQYF.